This T cell receptor (beta chain) was profiled in a study of cytotoxic CD8 clonotypes in ibrutinib-treated CLL. Across the whole study: When averaged across all of the samples, the counts came to 255,043 productive templates and tens of thousands of productive rearrangements. Study-wide points: Patients had baseline clonality above age-matched healthy donors, and this clonality moved with circulating CD8+ T-cell counts. There were few public clonotypes, and on treatment they contracted or stayed stable.

Comment on this clone: The antigen remains undetermined.

Only in-frame clones appear in the TCRdb table, and some are missing; sequencing was by immunoSEQ multiplex PCR. The data show some 130,000 clones, 75% to 90% seen once. The CDR3 is made up of 16 amino acids. CDR1 is SNHLY and CDR2 is FYNNEI in the germline V gene. V shed 0 bases, J shed 1 base, and the junction held 3 bases outside the gene matches. The receptor was derived from a human donor with chronic lymphocytic leukemia. V and J are TRBV2 and TRBJ2-7, with 10 positions matching TRBD2. The sample in question was PBMCs, obtained after 24 months of ibrutinib treatment. The CDR3 DNA is TGTGCCAGCAGTGAAGCATCTAGCGGGGGTTCCTACGAGCAGTACTTC. This encodes CASSEASSGGSYEQYF.